The sequence of this TCR beta chain was determined in a study of response to subunit inactivated influenza vaccine. TCRdb used MiXCR to reprocess the RT-PCR reads, holding one entry per CDR3 protein. The sample lists 860,000 or so distinct CDR3 sequences, 20% to 25% occurring once. This clonotype came up a few times. Its antigen is unidentified. CDR1 is LGHNA and CDR2 is YNFKEQ in the germline V gene. This CDR3 has 21 amino acids. With 0 bases clipped from V and 4 bases from J, the junction kept 15 bases outside the gene matches. Study-level points and caveats: With each seasonal influenza vaccination, the authors suggested, few new T cells are recruited.

This sequence originates from a man aged 50 to 59 who received an inactivated influenza vaccine. V and J are TRBV4-2 and TRBJ2-2; TRBD2 agrees at 12 bases. The specimen was PBMCs from blood, collected around 5 days after vaccination. CDR3 DNA: TGTGCCAGCAGCCAAGAAGTTCCGGGACAGCGACTAGCGGGAGCCACCGGGGAGCTGTTTTTT. Translating gives CASSQEVPGQRLAGATGELFF.